This T cell receptor beta chain was obtained from a study of breast tumors, draining lymph nodes, adjacent tissues. Study-level results: Compared with lymph nodes, tumors were less diverse; compared with nontumor tissue, more. That most tumor T cells come from lymph nodes remained unproven. Tumor and nontumor repertoires were significantly more similar in luminal-like than in basal-like breast cancer. Data fit most tumor T cells coming from lymph node, expanding in tumor.

TCRdb called the multiplex PCR reads again in MiXCR, with one record for every CDR3 protein. The sample carries 90,000 to 120,000 distinct CDR3 sequences, 20% to 25% recorded once. The lymph nodes were axillary draining lymph nodes from breast cancer patients. From germline, CDR1 is LNHDA and CDR2 SQIVND (reference sequence). This CDR3 is built from 12 residues. This clonotype was counted a few times. Its target is not known. Mismatch with germline at one junction end may stem from a read error. Sequencing used axillary lymph node tissue. This chain uses TRBV19 with TRBJ1-2; possible D gene TRBD1, 6 bases. The TCR comes from a female donor with breast cancer. Some clones in this sample may be carry-over from other donors' samples. CDR3 DNA: TGTGCCAGTAGCCAAGGGGGTTATGGCTGCACCTTC. This encodes CASSQGGYGCTF. The variable domain in full, completed from reference TRBV19 and TRBJ1-2, reads DGGITQSPKYLFRKEGQNVTLSCEQNLNHDAMYWYRQDPGQGLRLIYYSQIVNDFQKGDIAEGYSVSREKKESFPLTVTSAQKNPTAFYLCASSQGGYGCTFGSGTRLTVV.